This TCR beta chain was documented in a study of CDR3 diversity in severe acne. TCRdb re-called the PCR reads with MiXCR, one entry per CDR3 protein. The sample records more than 80,000 distinct CDR3 sequences, 49% being singletons. CDR1 is SGHNT and CDR2 is YYREEE in the germline V gene (reference sequence). Trimming took 0 bases from V and 3 from J, leaving 12 bases between them. This CDR3 is built from 15 residues. Sequenced input: blood. The clonotype was recovered from a male donor with severe acne vulgaris. The J gene is TRBJ1-1, the V gene TRBV5-4, with D unclear. CDR3 coding DNA: TGTGCCAGCAGCTTGGACGGGATTAGCTACACTGAAGCTTTCTTT. As protein: CASSLDGISYTEAFF.